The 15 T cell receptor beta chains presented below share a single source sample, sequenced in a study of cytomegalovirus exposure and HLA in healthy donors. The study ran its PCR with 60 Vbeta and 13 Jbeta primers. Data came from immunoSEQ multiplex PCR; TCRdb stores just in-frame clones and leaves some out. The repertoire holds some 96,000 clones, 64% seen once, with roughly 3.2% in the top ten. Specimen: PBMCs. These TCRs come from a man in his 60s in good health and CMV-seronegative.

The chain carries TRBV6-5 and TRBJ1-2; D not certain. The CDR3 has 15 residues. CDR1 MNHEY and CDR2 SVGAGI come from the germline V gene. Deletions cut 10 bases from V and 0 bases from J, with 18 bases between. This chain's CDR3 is CATLIGGGTNYGYTF. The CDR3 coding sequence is TGTGCCACCCTGATCGGAGGTGGGACTAACTATGGCTACACCTTC.

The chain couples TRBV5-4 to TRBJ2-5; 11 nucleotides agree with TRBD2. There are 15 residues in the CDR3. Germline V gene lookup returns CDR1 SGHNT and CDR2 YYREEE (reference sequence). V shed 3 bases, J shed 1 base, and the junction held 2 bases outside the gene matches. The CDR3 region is CASSSGTSGQETQYF. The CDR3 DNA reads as TGTGCCAGCAGCTCCGGGACTAGCGGCCAAGAGACCCAGTACTTC.

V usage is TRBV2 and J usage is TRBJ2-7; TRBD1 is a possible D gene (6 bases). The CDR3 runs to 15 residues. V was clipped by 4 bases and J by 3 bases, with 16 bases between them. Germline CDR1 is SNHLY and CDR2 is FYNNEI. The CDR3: CASSGLTGLIYEQYF. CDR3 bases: TGTGCCAGCAGTGGCCTTACAGGGCTGATCTACGAGCAGTACTTC. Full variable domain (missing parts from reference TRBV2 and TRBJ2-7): EPEVTQTPSHQVTQMGQEVILRCVPISNHLYFYWYRQILGQKVEFLVSFYNNEISEKSEIFDDQFSVERPDGSNFTLKIRSTKLEDSAMYFCASSGLTGLIYEQYFGPGTRLTVT.

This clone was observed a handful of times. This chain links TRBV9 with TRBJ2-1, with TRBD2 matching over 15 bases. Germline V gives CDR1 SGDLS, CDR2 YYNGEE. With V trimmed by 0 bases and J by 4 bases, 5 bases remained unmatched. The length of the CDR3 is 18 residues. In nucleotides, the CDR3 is TGTGCCAGCAGCGTAGGGACTAGCGGGAGGGGAACTTACAATGAGCAGTTCTTC. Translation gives CASSVGTSGRGTYNEQFF.

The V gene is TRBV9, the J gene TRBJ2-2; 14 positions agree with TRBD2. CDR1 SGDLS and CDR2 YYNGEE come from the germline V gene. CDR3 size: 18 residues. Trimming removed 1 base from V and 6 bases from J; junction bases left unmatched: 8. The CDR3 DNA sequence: TGTGCCAGCAGCGTATCCCCGACTAGCGGGAGGGAGGCCGGGGAGCTGTTTTTT. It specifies CASSVSPTSGREAGELFF.

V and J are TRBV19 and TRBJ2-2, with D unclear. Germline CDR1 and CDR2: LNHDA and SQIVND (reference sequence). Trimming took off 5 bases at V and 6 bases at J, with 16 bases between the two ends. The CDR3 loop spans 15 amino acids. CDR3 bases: TGTGCCAGTAGTGGGCCAATAAGTGTCGCCGGGGAGCTGTTTTTT. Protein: CASSGPISVAGELFF.

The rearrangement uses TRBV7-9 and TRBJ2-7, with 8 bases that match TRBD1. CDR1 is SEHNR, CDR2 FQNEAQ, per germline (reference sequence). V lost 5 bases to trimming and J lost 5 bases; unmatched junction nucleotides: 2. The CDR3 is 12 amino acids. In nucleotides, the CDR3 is TGTGCCAGCAGCATACAGGGGGACGAGCAGTACTTC. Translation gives CASSIQGDEQYF.

CDR3 bases: TGCGCCAGCAGTCCAAAAGAGACCCAGTACTTC. Translation gives CASSPKETQYF. J is TRBJ2-5 and V is TRBV10-2, with D unclear. This CDR3 region has 11 residues. V shed 5 bases and J shed 3 bases, with 4 bases lying between them. Per the germline V gene, CDR1 is WSHSY and CDR2 is SAAADI.

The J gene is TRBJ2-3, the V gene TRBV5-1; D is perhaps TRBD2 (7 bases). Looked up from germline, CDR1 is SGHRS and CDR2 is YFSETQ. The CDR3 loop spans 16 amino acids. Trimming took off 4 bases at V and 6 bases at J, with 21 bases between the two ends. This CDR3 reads CASSPRQGGAGDTQYF. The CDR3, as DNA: TGCGCCAGCAGCCCGCGTCAAGGGGGGGCCGGGGATACGCAGTATTTT. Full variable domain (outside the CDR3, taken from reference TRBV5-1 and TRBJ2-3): KAGVTQTPRYLIKTRGQQVTLSCSPISGHRSVSWYQQTPGQGLQFLFEYFSETQRNKGNFPGRFSGRQFSNSRSEMNVSTLELGDSALYLCASSPRQGGAGDTQYFGPGTRLTVL.

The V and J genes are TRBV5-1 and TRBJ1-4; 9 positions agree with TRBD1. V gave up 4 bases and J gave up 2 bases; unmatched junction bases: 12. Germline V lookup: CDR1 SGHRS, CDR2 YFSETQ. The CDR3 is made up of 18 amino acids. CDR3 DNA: TGCGCCAGCAGCCAAGACAGGGGGTCATTGAGGACTAATGAAAAACTGTTTTTT. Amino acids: CASSQDRGSLRTNEKLFF.

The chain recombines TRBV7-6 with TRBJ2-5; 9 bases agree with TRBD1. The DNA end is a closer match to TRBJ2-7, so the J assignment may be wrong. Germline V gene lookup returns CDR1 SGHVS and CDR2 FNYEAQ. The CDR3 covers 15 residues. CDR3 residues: CASSSTGTGSYEQYF. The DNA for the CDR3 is TGTGCCAGCAGCTCAACCGGGACAGGGTCCTACGAGCAGTACTTC.

The CDR3 spells CASTDPTVFNQPQHF. The CDR3 DNA is TGTGCCAGTACCGACCCAACAGTTTTCAATCAGCCCCAGCATTTT. The genes are TRBV19 and TRBJ1-5; D gene ambiguous. CDR1 LNHDA and CDR2 SQIVND come from the germline V gene (reference sequence). V lost 7 bases and J 3 bases, leaving 16 bases between the germline ends. The CDR3 consists of 15 residues.

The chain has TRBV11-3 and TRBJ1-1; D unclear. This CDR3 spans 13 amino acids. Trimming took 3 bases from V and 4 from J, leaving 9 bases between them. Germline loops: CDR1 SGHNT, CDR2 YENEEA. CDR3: CASSFGEGTEAFF. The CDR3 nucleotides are TGTGCCAGCAGCTTTGGAGAGGGCACTGAAGCTTTCTTT.

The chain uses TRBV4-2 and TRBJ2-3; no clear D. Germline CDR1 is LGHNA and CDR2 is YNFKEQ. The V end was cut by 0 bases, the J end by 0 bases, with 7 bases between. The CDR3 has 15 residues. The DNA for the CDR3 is TGTGCCAGCAGCCAAGATAACGGGAGCACAGATACGCAGTATTTT. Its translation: CASSQDNGSTDTQYF.

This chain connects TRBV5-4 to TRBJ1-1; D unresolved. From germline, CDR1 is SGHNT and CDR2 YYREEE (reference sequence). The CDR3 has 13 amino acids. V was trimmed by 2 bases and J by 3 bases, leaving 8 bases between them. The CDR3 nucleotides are TGTGCCAGCAGCTTCCGGGAGGACACTGAAGCTTTCTTT. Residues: CASSFREDTEAFF.